This TCR beta chain was identified in a study of immune heterogeneity within non-small cell lung tumors. Genomic DNA extracted from bulk tumor tissue served as template. A total of 600 ng was used per sample. During surgery, each primary tumor gave multiple biopsies spaced as far apart as possible. Curative surgical treatment was performed in patients who had newly diagnosed, untreated non-small cell lung cancer. This clonotype was detected ten times or more. TCR beta CDR3 amplification used multiplex PCR with 32 V and 13 J primers. TCRdb analysed the multiplex PCR reads with MiXCR anew, one entry per CDR3 protein. The sample lists roughly 15,000 distinct CDR3 sequences; 25% to 35% were seen once. CDR3 length equals 14 residues. CDR1 is WSHSY, CDR2 SAAADI, per germline. J was trimmed by 3 bases and V by 6 bases; bases with no gene match: 3.

The sequenced sample was lung tumor tissue. The rearrangement uses TRBV10-2 and TRBJ2-5; 11 nucleotides align to TRBD2. The clonotype originates from a man in his forties with non-small cell lung cancer. The DNA for the CDR3 is TGCGCCAGCAGAAAACTAGCGGGAGAAGAGACCCAGTACTTC. Its translation: CASRKLAGEETQYF.